The 29 T cell receptor beta chains in this list originate from one sample, sequenced in a study of T cells in Graves' hyperthyroidism and ophthalmopathy. Using RNA transcripts as the source, TCR beta CDR3 regions were amplified. TCR CDR3 regions were first amplified by RT-PCR with HTBI primers. TCRdb itself ran the multiplex PCR reads through MiXCR, one entry per CDR3 protein. Of hundreds of thousands of distinct CDR3 sequences in the sample, about 38% were seen once. Material: blood. The receptors were gathered from a man aged 18-30 years with Graves' hyperthyroidism.

The sample holds many counts of this clonotype. V is TRBV29-1 and J is TRBJ2-5, with 7 positions matching TRBD1. Germline assignment: CDR1 SQVTM and CDR2 ANQGSEA. The ends lost 6 bases at V and 5 bases at J; junction bases unmatched: 9. The CDR3 extends over 13 amino acids. CDR3 residues: CSVNRGLGETQYF. For the CDR3, the DNA is TGCAGCGTAAACAGGGGCCTAGGGGAGACCCAGTACTTC.

This clonotype was seen ten or more times. CDR3 amino acids: CSARLGNNQPQHF. The CDR3 nucleotides read TGCAGTGCTAGATTAGGGAACAATCAGCCCCAGCATTTT. This chain connects TRBV20-1 to TRBJ1-5, with no clear D. V lost 2 bases, J lost 3 bases, and 8 bases lay in between. Per the germline V gene, CDR1 is DFQATT and CDR2 is SNEGSKA (reference sequence). The CDR3 is 13 residues long.

This chain connects TRBV7-9 to TRBJ2-7, with 8 bases aligning to TRBD2. V was clipped by 5 bases and J by 3 bases; unmatched bases: 6. Germline V gene sequence: CDR1 SEHNR, CDR2 FQNEAQ (reference sequence). The CDR3 runs 14 residues. In nucleotides, the CDR3 is TGTGCCAGCAGCCCGAGCGGGGGTATCTACGAGCAGTACTTC. Its protein is CASSPSGGIYEQYF.

Note on this clonotype: Compared with germline, one end of the junction differs, possibly owing to a read error. The chain carries TRBV6-5 and TRBJ1-5; no firm D call. The CDR3 runs 15 residues. Germline V gene sequence: CDR1 MNHEY, CDR2 SVGAGI. The CDR3 is CAGSYSATLRQPQHF. The CDR3 DNA is TGTGCCGGCAGTTACTCGGCCACTCTCAGGCAGCCCCAGCATTTT.

The rearrangement uses TRBV11-2 and TRBJ2-5; perhaps TRBD1 as D (7 bases). Germline CDR1 reads SGHAT; CDR2 reads FQNNGV. This CDR3 contains 13 residues. Trimming pared 8 bases from V and 5 bases from J, leaving 15 bases between. The CDR3 reads CASAGQIRETQYF. The CDR3 nucleotides read TGTGCCAGCGCGGGACAGATCCGGGAGACCCAGTACTTC.

The rearrangement uses TRBV7-9 and TRBJ2-2, with 8 nucleotides matching TRBD1. The germline gives CDR1 SEHNR, CDR2 FQNEAQ (reference sequence). The junction had 2 bases not matched to a gene; V was cut back by 4 bases and J by 4 bases. The CDR3 has 14 amino acids. Written as DNA, the CDR3 is TGTGCCAGCAGCTGGACAGGGTTCACCGGGGAGCTGTTTTTT. It yields the protein CASSWTGFTGELFF.

This clonotype was seen more than once but under ten times. The chain has TRBV11-3 and TRBJ1-4, with 9 bases that match TRBD1. The trim removed 9 bases at V and 8 bases at J, leaving 16 bases unmatched. Looked up from germline, CDR1 is SGHNT and CDR2 is YENEEA. The CDR3 length is 16 residues. The CDR3 coding sequence is TGTGCCAGAACCGGGACAGGGTGCGTACCGCCGGAAAAACTGTTTTTT. It is translated as CARTGTGCVPPEKLFF.

V is TRBV7-9 and J is TRBJ2-7; the D gene is possibly TRBD1 (6 bases). CDR1 and CDR2 from the germline V gene are SEHNR and FQNEAQ (reference sequence). Trimming removed 5 bases at V and 0 bases at J, with 14 bases between. The CDR3 loop spans 15 amino acids. The CDR3 bases are TGTGCCAGCAGCCCCAGGACAGATTTCTCCTACGAGCAGTACTTC. It translates to CASSPRTDFSYEQYF.

This clonotype was recorded a few times. The chain carries TRBV7-3 and TRBJ2-2; TRBD1 might be the D (6 bases). CDR1 and CDR2 (germline): SGHTA, FQGTGA. Trimming removed 5 bases at V and 7 bases at J, with 11 bases between. The CDR3 extends over 13 amino acids. In DNA form, the CDR3 reads TGTGCCAGCAGCCCGCAGGGGTACGGGGAGCTGTTTTTT. Translated: CASSPQGYGELFF.

The V call is TRBV5-1, the J call TRBJ1-1; D unclear. The CDR3 has 16 residues. Trimming removed 5 bases from V and 1 base from J, with 18 bases in between. The germline gives CDR1 SGHRS, CDR2 YFSETQ. The CDR3 DNA is TGCGCCAGCAGGATTAACGGTGGAGGATGGAACACTGAAGCTTTCTTT. Its protein product is CASRINGGGWNTEAFF.

This clonotype was seen only a few times. The V and J genes are TRBV2 and TRBJ1-2; weak D call: TRBD1 (6 bases). The V gene's germline CDR1 is SNHLY and CDR2 FYNNEI. The CDR3 totals 14 residues. Between the trimmed V and J ends, which lost 4 bases and 7 bases, there was a span of 16 bases. CDR3: CASSVTGTIGGYTF. DNA of the CDR3: TGTGCCAGCAGTGTCACGGGGACAATCGGTGGCTACACCTTC.

In DNA form, the CDR3 reads TGCAGTGCTGAAGACAGGCGCGCTTACTACGAGCAGTACTTC. Its protein is CSAEDRRAYYEQYF. The chain recombines TRBV20-1 with TRBJ2-7; TRBD1 might be the D (6 bases). The CDR3 has 14 amino acids. Trimming removed 5 bases from V and 3 bases from J, with 17 bases in between. Germline V lookup: CDR1 DFQATT, CDR2 SNEGSKA (reference sequence).

This clonotype was seen more than once but under ten times. The rearrangement uses TRBV12-3 or TRBV12-4 and TRBJ2-7; no clear D. Trimming removed 2 bases at V and 2 bases at J, with 10 bases between. This CDR3 has 14 residues. The CDR3 DNA reads TGTGCCAGCAGTTTATACGTCAGCCCCTACGAGCAGTACTTC. Translated, it gives CASSLYVSPYEQYF.

This clonotype was counted at least ten times. The gene calls are TRBV2 and TRBJ2-2, with 7 nucleotides matching TRBD1. The CDR3 is 14 residues long. Germline loops: CDR1 SNHLY, CDR2 FYNNEI. J was trimmed by 10 bases and V by 7 bases; bases with no gene match: 12. In DNA form, the CDR3 reads TGTGCCAGCATTCGAGACAGGGAGTTGCAGGAGCTGTTTTTT. Its translation: CASIRDRELQELFF. Drawing the rest from reference TRBV2 and TRBJ2-2, the complete variable domain is EPEVTQTPSHQVTQMGQEVILRCVPISNHLYFYWYRQILGQKVEFLVSFYNNEISEKSEIFDDQFSVERPDGSNFTLKIRSTKLEDSAMYFCASIRDRELQELFFGEGSRLTVL.

This chain connects TRBV7-8 to TRBJ2-7, with 7 bases fitting TRBD1. Germline loops: CDR1 SGHVS, CDR2 FQNEAQ. Trimming cost V 5 bases and J 6 bases; bases outside gene matches: 10. The CDR3 sequence is 14 residues long. The CDR3: CASSGRGAGGEQYF. The CDR3 coding sequence is TGTGCCAGCAGCGGCCGAGGGGCAGGGGGCGAGCAGTACTTC.

Regarding this clonotype: Relative to the germline gene, one junction end is altered; a read error may explain this. The gene calls are TRBV7-2 and TRBJ2-5; D is ambiguous. CDR1 and CDR2 (germline): SGHTA, FQGNSA. The CDR3 runs 16 residues. DNA of the CDR3: TGTGCCAGCAGCTTAGCGGGTCTCCCCAACCAAGAGGCCCAGTACTTC. It translates to CASSLAGLPNQEAQYF.

This clonotype was seen only a few times. The chain carries TRBV7-2 and TRBJ2-2; D is unclear. Germline CDR1 and CDR2: SGHTA and FQGNSA. The CDR3 contains 12 residues. V was shortened by 10 bases and J by 2 bases, with 8 bases between the two germline ends. For the CDR3, the DNA is TGTGCCAACATCCCCAACACCGGGGAGCTGTTTTTT. It translates to CANIPNTGELFF.

This clonotype showed up just a few times. V usage is TRBV7-2 and J usage is TRBJ2-7, with D unresolved. Germline loops: CDR1 SGHTA, CDR2 FQGNSA. The CDR3 is 14 amino acids. Trimming cost V 5 bases and J 2 bases, with 13 bases left between them. The CDR3 DNA follows: TGTGCCAGCAGCCGAGGACGGGCTCCCTACGAGCAGTACTTC. This sequence encodes CASSRGRAPYEQYF.

This clonotype was counted ten times or more. This chain connects TRBV19 to TRBJ1-5, with D uncertain. The germline gives CDR1 LNHDA, CDR2 SQIVND (reference sequence). CDR3 size: 17 residues. With 7 bases removed from V and 4 bases from J, the gap between germline ends came to 23 bases. As DNA, the CDR3 is TGTGCCAGTAACTTGGCCTTCTCAGAGGGTACGAATCAGCCCCAGCATTTT. Protein product: CASNLAFSEGTNQPQHF.

The V call is TRBV5-5, the J call TRBJ2-5; the D call may be TRBD1 or TRBD2 (5 bases each). Germline CDR1 SGHKS, CDR2 YYEKEE (reference sequence). There are 15 residues in the CDR3. V lost 4 bases and J 5 bases, leaving 18 bases between the germline ends. As DNA, the CDR3 is TGTGCCAGCAGCCAGATGACCGCCTGGGGGGAGACCCAGTACTTC. This gives the protein CASSQMTAWGETQYF.

This clonotype was detected many times. The V and J genes are TRBV11-2 and TRBJ2-7, with D unclear. CDR1 and CDR2 (germline): SGHAT, FQNNGV. V lost 5 bases to trimming and J lost 2 bases, with 10 bases between them. The CDR3 is 13 residues long. The CDR3: CASSPRTPYEQYF. CDR3 DNA: TGTGCCAGCAGCCCCCGGACGCCCTACGAGCAGTACTTC.

This clonotype has just a few counts. This chain connects TRBV14 to TRBJ1-4, with D uncertain. Trimming removed 4 bases from V and 6 bases from J, with 12 bases in between. Germline V gene sequence: CDR1 SGHDN, CDR2 FVKESK. The CDR3 is 14 residues long. In DNA, the CDR3 is TGTGCCAGCAGCCTTAGGAACGACGATGAAAAACTGTTTTTT. Its protein product is CASSLRNDDEKLFF.

This rearrangement joins TRBV9 to TRBJ1-4; D is uncertain. V was cut by 0 bases and J by 5 bases, with 17 bases left in between. Germline CDR1 is SGDLS and CDR2 is YYNGEE. The CDR3 length is 17 residues. The CDR3 spells CASSVGAGIGPNEKLFF. As DNA, the CDR3 is TGTGCCAGCAGCGTAGGGGCTGGGATAGGACCGAATGAAAAACTGTTTTTT.

The V call is TRBV29-1, the J call TRBJ1-2; perhaps TRBD1 as D (5 bases). Deletions cut 8 bases from V and 2 bases from J, with 18 bases between. Germline V CDR1 and CDR2: SQVTM, ANQGSEA. The CDR3 runs to 14 residues. The CDR3 region is CSSLFGGMNYGYTF. CDR3 bases: TGCAGCAGCCTTTTCGGGGGAATGAACTATGGCTACACCTTC. The full variable domain, completed using reference TRBV29-1 and TRBJ1-2, is SAVISQKPSRDICQRGTSLTIQCQVDSQVTMMFWYRQQPGQSLTLIATANQGSEATYESGFVIDKFPISRPNLTFSTLTVSNMSPEDSSIYLCSSLFGGMNYGYTFGSGTRLTVV.

The genes are TRBV29-1 and TRBJ1-4, with D possibly TRBD1 on 6 matching bases. V lost 7 bases to trimming and J lost 4 bases, with 16 bases between them. This CDR3 region has 14 residues. CDR1 is SQVTM and CDR2 is ANQGSEA in the germline V gene. The CDR3 DNA sequence: TGCAGCGCCCGAGGGGGAGGGAGTAATGAAAAACTGTTTTTT. This codes for CSARGGGSNEKLFF.

The CDR3 loop reads CASSSFDGNEKLFF. CDR3 nucleotides: TGTGCCAGCAGTAGTTTCGATGGGAATGAAAAACTGTTTTTT. This rearrangement joins TRBV11-2 to TRBJ1-4; D is ambiguous. Trimming took off 6 bases at V and 5 bases at J, with 13 bases between the two ends. From germline, CDR1 is SGHAT and CDR2 FQNNGV. There are 14 residues in the CDR3. The complete variable domain, with remaining parts taken from reference TRBV11-2 and TRBJ1-4, reads EAGVAQSPRYKIIEKRQSVAFWCNPISGHATLYWYQQILGQGPKLLIQFQNNGVVDDSQLPKDRFSAERLKGVDSTLKIQPAKLEDSAVYLCASSSFDGNEKLFFGSGTQLSVL.

This chain links TRBV9 with TRBJ2-5; the D gene is possibly TRBD2 (5 bases). The CDR3 totals 15 residues. CDR1 and CDR2 from the germline V gene are SGDLS and YYNGEE. With 4 bases removed from V and 3 bases from J, the gap between germline ends came to 16 bases. The CDR3: CASSPNLEGKETQYF. For the CDR3, the DNA is TGTGCCAGCAGCCCCAACCTTGAGGGTAAAGAGACCCAGTACTTC.

This clonotype has a single count. The rearrangement links TRBV5-1 to TRBJ2-6; D might be TRBD1 (5 bases). V was cut by 4 bases and J by 4 bases, with 12 bases left in between. The germline V gene has CDR1 SGHRS and CDR2 YFSETQ. The CDR3 runs 15 residues. CDR3 region: CASSVTVDGANVLTF. CDR3 bases: TGCGCCAGCAGCGTGACAGTGGACGGGGCCAACGTCCTGACTTTC. Full variable domain (missing parts from reference TRBV5-1 and TRBJ2-6): KAGVTQTPRYLIKTRGQQVTLSCSPISGHRSVSWYQQTPGQGLQFLFEYFSETQRNKGNFPGRFSGRQFSNSRSEMNVSTLELGDSALYLCASSVTVDGANVLTFGAGSRLTVL.

The sample holds many counts of this clonotype. The chain links TRBV2 to TRBJ1-5, with no clear D. Germline lookup yields CDR1 SNHLY and CDR2 FYNNEI. CDR3 length: 12 amino acids. Trimming shortened V by 5 bases and J by 10 bases, and 12 bases separated the two germline ends. CDR3 sequence reads: CASSPQLYPQHF. CDR3 nucleotides: TGTGCCAGCAGTCCCCAGCTGTATCCCCAGCATTTT. The full variable domain, with the rest looked up from reference TRBV2 and TRBJ1-5, is EPEVTQTPSHQVTQMGQEVILRCVPISNHLYFYWYRQILGQKVEFLVSFYNNEISEKSEIFDDQFSVERPDGSNFTLKIRSTKLEDSAMYFCASSPQLYPQHFGDGTRLSIL.